This TCR beta chain was identified during a study of T cell changes during pregnancy in multiple sclerosis. Trimming took off 5 bases at V and 1 base at J, with 8 bases between the two ends. This CDR3 has 13 amino acids. Per the germline V gene, CDR1 is SEHNR and CDR2 is FQNEAQ (reference sequence). TCRdb keeps only in-frame clones here, not all; method: immunoSEQ multiplex PCR. The sample holds tens of thousands of clones, roughly 91% seen once. The source is a female donor with multiple sclerosis, enrolled in a pregnancy study. The source was CD8+ T cells from peripheral blood mononuclear cells, collected in the second trimester of pregnancy. The chain links TRBV7-9 to TRBJ1-1; D is undetermined. The CDR3 sequence: CASSTRQNTEAFF. CDR3 in DNA: TGTGCCAGCAGCACCAGACAGAACACTGAAGCTTTCTTT.